This T cell receptor (beta chain) stems from a study of blood T cell repertoires in COVID-19. In the study overall: Samples representing acute and convalescent COVID-19 were sourced from the United States, Italy and Spain. PBMCs, B-cell-depleted T cells, or T cells were the source of the cDNA or gDNA that made up the material.

The CDR3 covers 21 residues. V shed 0 bases and J 4 bases; nucleotides not matched to a gene: 21. In germline, CDR1 is LGHNA, CDR2 YNFKEQ. Methods used by the authors: Amplification of reference gene primers provided the estimated nucleated cell counts. Generated by immunoSEQ multiplex PCR, the TCRdb table keeps only in-frame clones and is missing some. From that table come the V and J calls and clone size; the DNA was used to work out D and trimming. Found here are about 170,000 clones, 90% to 95% of them singletons; the top ten hold 0.53%. The rearrangement uses TRBV4-2 and TRBJ2-1; 7 bases are a match to TRBD1. This sequence was found in a man aged 50-59 years with acute or convalescent COVID-19. The sequenced material came from peripheral blood. The CDR3 DNA is TGTGCCAGCAGCCAAGATGTCGGGACAGTCCTCACCCCGGTCCCTTACAATGAGCAGTTCTTC. Translation gives CASSQDVGTVLTPVPYNEQFF.